There are a few counts of the clone carrying this TCR beta chain. One junction end disagrees with the germline gene, perhaps due to a read error. Synthesis of cDNA used 5'RACE (with 10-nucleotide random UMIs). One entry per CDR3 protein, called by TCRdb with MiXCR from the 5' RACE reads. The data hold tens of thousands of distinct CDR3 sequences, with around 5% observed a single time. This sample stems from a study of neurological immune-mediated disorders. This receptor was taken from a woman between 45 and 60 years old with multiple sclerosis. Sequenced material: PBMCs.

This chain's CDR3 is CASSTTDYNSPLHF. The CDR3 nucleotides are TGTGCAAGCAGCACGACAGACTATAATTCACCCCTCCACTTT. V usage is TRBV7-9 and J usage is TRBJ1-6, with a possible D match to TRBD1 (5 bases). This CDR3 is 14 amino acids long. Germline CDR1 reads SEHNR; CDR2 reads FQNEAQ (reference sequence).